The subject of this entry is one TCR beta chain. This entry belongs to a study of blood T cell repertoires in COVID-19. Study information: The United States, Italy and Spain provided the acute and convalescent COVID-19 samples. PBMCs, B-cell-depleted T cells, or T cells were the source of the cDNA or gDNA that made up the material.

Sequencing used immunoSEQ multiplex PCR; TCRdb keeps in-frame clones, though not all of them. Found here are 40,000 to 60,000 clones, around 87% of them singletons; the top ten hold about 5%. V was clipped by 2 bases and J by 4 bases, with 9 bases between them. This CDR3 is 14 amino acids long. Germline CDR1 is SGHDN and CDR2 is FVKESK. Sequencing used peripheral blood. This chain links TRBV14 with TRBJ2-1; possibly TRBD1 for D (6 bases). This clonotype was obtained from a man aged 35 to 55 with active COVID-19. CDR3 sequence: CASSQWGLYNEQFF. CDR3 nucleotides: TGTGCCAGCAGCCAATGGGGGCTGTACAATGAGCAGTTCTTC. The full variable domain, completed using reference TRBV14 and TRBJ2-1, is EAGVTQFPSHSVIEKGQTVTLRCDPISGHDNLYWYRRVMGKEIKFLLHFVKESKQDESGMPNNRFLAERTGGTYSTLKVQPAELEDSGVYFCASSQWGLYNEQFFGPGTRLTVL.